The 18 T cell receptor beta chains below all came from one sample that was sequenced in a study of blood T cell repertoires in COVID-19. Profiled with immunoSEQ multiplex PCR; TCRdb holds only in-frame clones, not every one. The table lists about 400,000 clones, around 92% of them singletons. Sequencing was done on a sample of peripheral blood. All receptors come from a man between 35 and 55 years old with acute or convalescent COVID-19.

The V gene is TRBV7-3, the J gene TRBJ2-3; D unresolved. Per germline, CDR1 SGHTA and CDR2 FQGTGA. The CDR3 extends over 14 amino acids. V shed 3 bases and J shed 0 bases, with 7 bases lying between them. The CDR3 region has the DNA TGTGCCAGCAGCTTCGGGTCTAGCACAGATACGCAGTATTTT. As protein: CASSFGSSTDTQYF.

The V and J genes are TRBV29-1 and TRBJ1-4; D gene unclear. Germline lookup yields CDR1 SQVTM and CDR2 ANQGSEA. Trimming shortened V by 8 bases and J by 4 bases, and 17 bases separated the two germline ends. This CDR3 has 14 residues. The CDR3 DNA reads TGCAGCACAGCAGAGGGTGGTTTTAATGAAAAACTGTTTTTT. Amino acids: CSTAEGGFNEKLFF.

The chain has TRBV6-5 and TRBJ2-2; perhaps TRBD2 as D (6 bases). Trimming removed 11 bases at V and 1 base at J, with 11 bases between. Germline loops: CDR1 MNHEY, CDR2 SVGAGI. The CDR3 sequence is 13 residues long. CDR3 loop: CAHAGGNTGELFF. The CDR3 coding sequence is TGTGCCCACGCCGGGGGGAACACCGGGGAGCTGTTTTTT.

This clone was recorded once. V and J are TRBV29-1 and TRBJ2-7; D may be TRBD1 (6 bases). The CDR3 covers 11 residues. V was trimmed by 6 bases and J by 1 base, leaving 7 bases between them. From germline, CDR1 is SQVTM and CDR2 ANQGSEA. CDR3 amino acids: CSVGQSYEQYF. The DNA of the CDR3 is TGCAGCGTCGGACAGTCCTACGAGCAGTACTTC.

V gene TRBV11-3 combines with J gene TRBJ2-1; 10 bases line up with TRBD1. The CDR3 is 16 residues long. Germline V gives CDR1 SGHNT, CDR2 YENEEA. Losses at the gene ends were 1 base for V and 8 bases for J; bases not matched to a gene: 8. The CDR3 here is CASSLGLRTGGDEQFF. CDR3 sequence (DNA): TGTGCCAGCAGCTTAGGGTTGAGGACAGGGGGGGATGAGCAGTTCTTC.

This clone was detected once. The genes are TRBV7-2 and TRBJ2-1, with TRBD1 as a possible D gene (5 bases). The CDR3 totals 15 residues. Per germline, CDR1 SGHTA and CDR2 FQGNSA. V was shortened by 1 base and J by 1 base, with 8 bases between the two germline ends. CDR3 residues: CASSLGQGSYNEQFF. CDR3 in DNA: TGTGCCAGCAGCTTAGGGCAGGGTTCCTACAATGAGCAGTTCTTC.

V gene TRBV6-2 or TRBV6-3 combines with J gene TRBJ2-2, with 9 bases lining up with TRBD1. V gave up 5 bases and J gave up 6 bases; unmatched junction bases: 10. The CDR3 runs 16 residues. Germline loops: CDR1 MNHEY, CDR2 SVGEGT. For the CDR3, the DNA is TGTGCCAGCAGTACTACAGGGGGCGTAGCACCCGGGGAGCTGTTTTTT. Translation: CASSTTGGVAPGELFF.

This chain joins TRBV7-3 and TRBJ2-7; D perhaps matches TRBD2 (5 bases). The length of the CDR3 is 13 residues. Trimming shortened V by 0 bases and J by 7 bases, and 10 bases separated the two germline ends. Germline assignment: CDR1 SGHTA and CDR2 FQGTGA. CDR3 amino acids: CASSLTVTGEQYF. CDR3 coding DNA: TGTGCCAGCAGCTTAACTGTCACGGGGGAGCAGTACTTC.

V and J are TRBV6-4 and TRBJ2-1; TRBD2 aligns across 13 bases. CDR1 is MRHNA and CDR2 is SNTAGT in the germline V gene. The CDR3 consists of 19 residues. J was trimmed by 0 bases and V by 4 bases; bases with no gene match: 9. The CDR3: CASSVLTSGRSSSYNEQFF. CDR3 in DNA: TGTGCCAGCAGTGTTCTGACTAGCGGGAGGTCTAGCTCCTACAATGAGCAGTTCTTC.

The rearrangement uses TRBV19 and TRBJ1-2; D uncertain. V was shortened by 5 bases and J by 8 bases, with 21 bases between the two germline ends. The germline CDR1 and CDR2 sequences are LNHDA and SQIVND (reference sequence). The CDR3 is made up of 15 amino acids. CDR3 bases: TGTGCCAGTAGTCTGAAGGACTCCGACTGGTTAGGCTACACCTTC. It codes for CASSLKDSDWLGYTF.

V is TRBV6-5 and J is TRBJ2-1; D remains unclear. CDR3 size: 13 residues. The ends were cut back, 7 bases at V and 2 bases at J, with 9 bases in the middle. CDR1 and CDR2 from the germline V gene are MNHEY and SVGAGI. The CDR3 DNA reads TGTGCCAGCACGAGAGGAGCCTACAATGAGCAGTTCTTC. Translated, it gives CASTRGAYNEQFF.

V and J are TRBV28 and TRBJ2-3; 11 nucleotides match TRBD1. Germline-derived CDR1 and CDR2 are MDHEN and SYDVKM. CDR3 length: 14 amino acids. V dropped 5 bases and J dropped 4; count of bases not matched to a gene: 2. The CDR3 DNA sequence: TGTGCCAGCAGTCTGGGACAGGGGGCAGATACGCAGTATTTT. Encoded protein: CASSLGQGADTQYF.

The CDR3 sequence is CASSFGQGNEQYF. The CDR3 region has the DNA TGTGCCAGCAGTTTCGGACAGGGGAACGAGCAGTACTTC. The gene calls are TRBV6-5 and TRBJ2-7; 9 bases align to TRBD1. The V gene's germline CDR1 is MNHEY and CDR2 SVGAGI. This CDR3 spans 13 amino acids. V lost 4 bases to trimming and J lost 5 bases; unmatched junction nucleotides: 3.

This rearrangement joins TRBV3-1 (or the pseudogene TRBV3-2) to TRBJ2-1; maybe TRBD1 (6 bases). CDR3 length: 14 residues. V was trimmed by 10 bases and J by 5 bases, leaving 18 bases between them. Germline assignment: CDR1 LGHDT and CDR2 YNNKEL (reference sequence). CDR3 DNA: TGTGCCACCCGCCTAGGGGGAGCGCACAATGAGCAGTTCTTC. It yields the protein CATRLGGAHNEQFF.

The chain joins TRBV7-9 to TRBJ1-1, with D maybe TRBD1 (5 bases). The V gene lost 4 bases and the J gene lost 7 bases, with 10 bases spanning the gap. CDR3 size: 12 residues. The germline V gene encodes CDR1 SEHNR and CDR2 FQNEAQ (reference sequence). For the CDR3, the DNA is TGTGCCAGCAGCTCCTTCGACAGTGAAGCTTTCTTT. Translating it yields CASSSFDSEAFF.

The chain carries TRBV3-1 (or the pseudogene TRBV3-2) and TRBJ1-5; D is possibly TRBD1 (5 bases). CDR1 is LGHDT and CDR2 is YNNKEL in the germline V gene (reference sequence). V dropped 6 bases and J dropped 0 bases, with 21 bases sitting between them. CDR3 size: 18 residues. The CDR3 is CASRPPRRGLGSNQPQHF. In DNA form, the CDR3 reads TGTGCCAGCAGACCCCCCAGGAGGGGCTTAGGTAGCAATCAGCCCCAGCATTTT.

This clone was detected once. The chain links TRBV5-6 to TRBJ2-3; no reliable D call. Germline V CDR1 and CDR2: SGHDT, YYEEEE. The CDR3 spans 13 residues. V was cut by 3 bases and J by 2 bases, with 7 bases left in between. CDR3 bases: TGTGCCAGCAGCTCGGTAGCCACAGATACGCAGTATTTT. Translated: CASSSVATDTQYF.

The CDR3 loop reads CASSPGRTGEKDTF. The CDR3 region has the DNA TGTGCCAGCAGTCCCGGGAGGACAGGGGAGAAAGACACCTTC. The rearrangement joins TRBV6-5 to TRBJ1-2, with TRBD1 matching 9 bases. CDR3 length equals 14 residues. V shed 5 bases and J 12 bases; nucleotides not matched to a gene: 13. CDR1 is MNHEY and CDR2 is SVGAGI in the germline V gene.